The 32 T cell receptor beta chains below all came from one sample that was sequenced in a study of Ad26.COV2.S vaccination and SARS-CoV-2 variants. Documented treatment: approximately 18 received Ad26.COV2.S at low or high dose, single or two shots; about 5 received placebo; per-sample allocation not given. Sampling was performed 63 days after the first vaccine or placebo injection. Sequencing was performed with immunoSEQ multiplex PCR; in TCRdb, only in-frame clones are kept and a portion is missing. The sample lists some 520,000 clones, around nine tenths seen once, with roughly 13% in the top ten. The source material was peripheral blood, sampled in a trial of Ad26.COV2.S vaccine versus placebo. These receptors originate from a person between 18 and 59 years old who received the Ad26.COV2.S COVID-19 vaccine or a placebo.

Here the CDR3 reads CASRSGTGLPKNIQYF. In nucleotides, the CDR3 is TGTGCCAGCAGATCCGGGACAGGGTTACCCAAAAACATTCAGTACTTC. The genes are TRBV7-2 and TRBJ2-4; 9 positions match TRBD1. Germline CDR1 SGHTA, CDR2 FQGNSA. The CDR3 runs to 16 residues. The V gene end was trimmed by 6 bases and the J gene end by 2 bases; junction bases not matched to a gene: 8.

The V call is TRBV28, the J call TRBJ1-5; D remains unclear. V dropped 6 bases and J dropped 5 bases, with 11 bases sitting between them. In germline, CDR1 is MDHEN, CDR2 SYDVKM. The CDR3 is made up of 13 amino acids. The CDR3 reads CASSTNSDQPQHF. The CDR3 bases are TGTGCCAGCAGCACAAACTCGGATCAGCCCCAGCATTTT.

This clone was seen just once. The chain employs TRBV5-8 and TRBJ1-1; TRBD1 matches 9 bases. CDR3 length: 15 amino acids. The germline CDR1 and CDR2 sequences are SGHTS and YDEGEE. The V and J ends lost 0 bases and 6 bases, in that order; junction bases with no gene match: 6. The CDR3 here is CASSLGGQGASEAFF. The CDR3, as DNA: TGTGCCAGCAGCTTGGGGGGACAGGGAGCATCTGAAGCTTTCTTT.

V gene TRBV5-1 combines with J gene TRBJ1-1; no clear D. The CDR3 runs to 15 residues. V gave up 0 bases and J gave up 5 bases, with 14 bases separating them. The germline gives CDR1 SGHRS, CDR2 YFSETQ. The DNA of the CDR3 is TGCGCCAGCAGCTTGGACCGTCCAACGGGGACTGAAGCTTTCTTT. As protein: CASSLDRPTGTEAFF.

The chain links TRBV27 to TRBJ2-3, with a tentative D call TRBD2 (6 bases). Trimming shortened V by 4 bases and J by 4 bases, and 12 bases separated the two germline ends. Germline CDR1 is MNHEY and CDR2 is SMNVEV (reference sequence). The CDR3 covers 14 residues. In DNA, the CDR3 is TGTGCCAGCAGTTCCGGGAGAGGATCAGATACGCAGTATTTT. As protein: CASSSGRGSDTQYF.

The chain uses TRBV5-1 and TRBJ1-5; 9 positions match TRBD1. Germline lookup yields CDR1 SGHRS and CDR2 YFSETQ. This CDR3 contains 15 residues. Trimming took 0 bases from V and 8 from J; bases not matched to a gene: 6. The CDR3 spells CASSLEGTGYEPQHF. The DNA for the CDR3 is TGCGCCAGCAGCTTGGAGGGGACAGGGTACGAGCCCCAGCATTTT.

The chain uses TRBV5-8 and TRBJ1-3; D not resolved. Germline V gene data show CDR1 as SGHTS and CDR2 as YDEGEE. V shed 0 bases and J shed 2 bases, with 9 bases lying between them. This CDR3 has 15 residues. The CDR3 coding sequence is TGTGCCAGCAGCTTGGTTCCTGTTGCTGGAAACACCATATATTTT. It translates to CASSLVPVAGNTIYF. Together with reference TRBV5-8 and TRBJ1-3, the CDR3 gives the full variable domain: EAGVTQSPTHLIKTRGQQATLRCSPISGHTSVYWYQQALGLGLQFLLWYDEGEERNRGNFPPRFSGRQFPNYSSELNVNALELEDSALYLCASSLVPVAGNTIYFGEGSWLTVV.

The chain combines TRBV7-3 with TRBJ2-6; TRBD1 matches 10 bases. In germline, CDR1 is SGHTA, CDR2 FQGTGA. This CDR3 is built from 17 residues. With V trimmed by 4 bases and J by 3 bases, 6 bases remained unmatched. Written as DNA, the CDR3 is TGTGCCAGCAGCTCACACCGGACAGGGGGTGGGGCCAACGTCCTGACTTTC. It encodes CASSSHRTGGGANVLTF. Full variable domain (outside the CDR3, taken from reference TRBV7-3 and TRBJ2-6): GAGVSQTPSNKVTEKGKYVELRCDPISGHTALYWYRQSLGQGPEFLIYFQGTGAADDSGLPNDRFFAVRPEGSVSTLKIQRTERGDSAVYLCASSSHRTGGGANVLTFGAGSRLTVL.

V gene TRBV27 combines with J gene TRBJ2-3; 8 bases are a match to TRBD1. The CDR3 is made up of 14 amino acids. V trimming: 5 bases; J trimming: 3 bases; junction bases outside the gene matches: 4. From germline, CDR1 is MNHEY and CDR2 SMNVEV (reference sequence). The CDR3 DNA follows: TGTGCCAGCAGTCGGACAGGGTGGACAGATACGCAGTATTTT. Amino acids: CASSRTGWTDTQYF.

J is TRBJ2-1 and V is TRBV7-9; D might be TRBD2 (6 bases). The CDR3 contains 13 residues. V was clipped by 4 bases and J by 8 bases, with 12 bases between them. Germline V gives CDR1 SEHNR, CDR2 FQNEAQ (reference sequence). The CDR3 bases are TGTGCCAGCAGCTCCATAGGGGACTATGAGCAGTTCTTC. As protein: CASSSIGDYEQFF.

The genes are TRBV5-1 and TRBJ1-1, with no clear D. V lost 4 bases and J lost 5, with 12 bases in between. Per germline, CDR1 SGHRS and CDR2 YFSETQ. The CDR3 sequence is 13 residues long. The CDR3 sequence is CASSGVGATEAFF. The DNA of the CDR3 is TGCGCCAGCAGCGGAGTGGGCGCAACTGAAGCTTTCTTT.

The chain couples TRBV6-2 or TRBV6-3 to TRBJ2-1; weak D call: TRBD2 (6 bases). The CDR3 loop spans 15 amino acids. CDR1 and CDR2 from the germline V gene are MNHEY and SVGEGT. Trimming stripped 6 bases from V and 2 bases from J, with 14 bases between. CDR3 amino acids: CASSPGLATYNEQFF. As DNA, the CDR3 is TGTGCCAGCAGCCCCGGTCTAGCGACCTACAATGAGCAGTTCTTC.

The chain has TRBV9 and TRBJ2-2; the D is unclear. The germline CDR1 and CDR2 sequences are SGDLS and YYNGEE. The CDR3 loop spans 14 amino acids. V gave up 0 bases and J gave up 3 bases, with 6 bases separating them. CDR3 loop: CASSVATDTGELFF. Here the CDR3 DNA reads TGTGCCAGCAGCGTAGCTACGGACACCGGGGAGCTGTTTTTT.

V and J are TRBV9 and TRBJ2-1, with TRBD2 identical over 7 bases. The CDR3 consists of 15 residues. Germline CDR1 and CDR2: SGDLS and YYNGEE. The V and J ends lost 0 bases and 6 bases, in that order; junction bases with no gene match: 6. The CDR3 is CASSVAVTGGNEQFF. The CDR3 DNA sequence: TGTGCCAGCAGCGTAGCTGTCACGGGGGGCAATGAGCAGTTCTTC.

This chain uses TRBV15 with TRBJ1-1; D gene uncertain. The V and J ends lost 2 bases and 5 bases respectively, with 12 bases between them. This CDR3 has 14 residues. Germline CDR1 and CDR2: LNHNV and YYDKDF (reference sequence). CDR3 residues: CATSRPRGGTEAFF. In nucleotides, the CDR3 is TGTGCCACCAGCAGACCACGGGGTGGAACTGAAGCTTTCTTT.

The rearrangement links TRBV7-6 to TRBJ2-7, with TRBD2 matching over 13 bases. Germline V gene sequence: CDR1 SGHVS, CDR2 FNYEAQ. The CDR3 runs 17 residues. J was trimmed by 3 bases and V by 6 bases; bases with no gene match: 11. The CDR3 loop is CASSQTSGRLYDYEQYF. Here the CDR3 DNA reads TGTGCCAGCAGTCAGACTAGCGGGAGGCTCTACGACTACGAGCAGTACTTC.

The chain carries TRBV9 and TRBJ1-1; possible D gene TRBD1, 5 bases. V was clipped by 6 bases and J by 1 base, with 10 bases between them. Per the germline V gene, CDR1 is SGDLS and CDR2 is YYNGEE. The CDR3 sequence is 13 residues long. The CDR3 nucleotides are TGTGCCAGCAAGGACATCGGGAACACTGAAGCTTTCTTT. Amino acid sequence: CASKDIGNTEAFF.

This rearrangement joins TRBV7-9 to TRBJ1-5; 7 nucleotides agree with TRBD1. This CDR3 has 13 amino acids. Germline values: CDR1 SEHNR, CDR2 FQNEAQ (reference sequence). V lost 5 bases, J lost 7 bases, and 5 bases stayed unmatched. CDR3 protein: CASSQDRNQPQHF. Here the CDR3 DNA reads TGTGCCAGCAGCCAGGACAGGAACCAGCCCCAGCATTTT.

As concerns this clone: Other nucleotide sequences in the sample specify the same CDR3. The V call is TRBV27, the J call TRBJ2-3; D remains unclear. Per germline, CDR1 MNHEY and CDR2 SMNVEV (reference sequence). The CDR3 is 12 residues long. The ends were cut back, 3 bases at V and 0 bases at J, with 1 base in the middle. The CDR3 spells CASSFSTDTQYF. CDR3 DNA sequence: TGTGCCAGCAGTTTTAGCACAGATACGCAGTATTTT.

The rearrangement uses TRBV6-6 and TRBJ1-2; 9 nucleotides align to TRBD1. The CDR3 runs to 17 residues. Losses at the gene ends were 5 bases for V and 6 bases for J; bases not matched to a gene: 16. From germline, CDR1 is MNHNY and CDR2 SVGAGI (reference sequence). The CDR3 here is CASSLTGTGYLRNGYTF. As DNA, the CDR3 is TGTGCCAGCAGTCTGACCGGGACAGGGTATTTAAGGAATGGCTACACCTTC.

This clone was counted only a few times. V usage is TRBV19 and J usage is TRBJ1-1; maybe TRBD1 (5 bases). The CDR3 runs to 14 residues. Germline values: CDR1 LNHDA, CDR2 SQIVND (reference sequence). Trimming took 6 bases from V and 0 from J, leaving 11 bases between them. CDR3 sequence (DNA): TGTGCCAGTAGAACTGGACAATTGAACACTGAAGCTTTCTTT. Encoded protein: CASRTGQLNTEAFF.

This chain uses TRBV28 with TRBJ1-5, with 8 bases that match TRBD1. Per the germline V gene, CDR1 is MDHEN and CDR2 is SYDVKM. After removal of 10 bases from V and 6 bases from J, the junction contained 5 bases not matched to a gene. This CDR3 has 12 amino acids. The CDR3 sequence is CATQGAGQPQHF. The DNA for the CDR3 is TGTGCCACCCAGGGGGCTGGTCAGCCCCAGCATTTT.

This clone was recorded only once. The chain joins TRBV28 to TRBJ1-2; TRBD1 is a possible D gene (6 bases). Germline V gene sequence: CDR1 MDHEN, CDR2 SYDVKM. Between the trimmed V and J ends, which lost 7 bases and 8 bases, there was a span of 14 bases. This CDR3 region has 12 residues. CDR3 coding DNA: TGTGCCAGCAATCGTCAGGGGCCCGGCTACACCTTC. This translates into CASNRQGPGYTF.

V gene TRBV3-1 (or the pseudogene TRBV3-2) combines with J gene TRBJ2-3, with a possible D match to TRBD1 (5 bases). Germline CDR1 reads LGHDT; CDR2 reads YNNKEL (reference sequence). The CDR3 length is 15 residues. V shed 0 bases and J shed 1 base, with 8 bases lying between them. CDR3 nucleotide sequence: TGTGCCAGCAGCCAAGAATGGGGCCGCACAGATACGCAGTATTTT. Protein: CASSQEWGRTDTQYF.

V gene TRBV9 combines with J gene TRBJ1-6, with 8 bases lining up with TRBD1. The CDR3 sequence is 17 residues long. The V segment lost 3 bases and the J segment 7 bases; nucleotides outside the gene matches: 12. Per germline, CDR1 SGDLS and CDR2 YYNGEE. The CDR3 sequence is CASSARSGQVGNSPLHF. The CDR3 nucleotides are TGTGCCAGCAGCGCCCGATCGGGACAGGTGGGGAATTCACCCCTCCACTTT.

The rearrangement uses TRBV5-4 and TRBJ2-7; D might be TRBD1 (6 bases). The CDR3 contains 13 residues. V lost 1 base and J 3 bases, leaving 8 bases between the germline ends. Germline V lookup: CDR1 SGHNT, CDR2 YYREEE (reference sequence). Written as DNA, the CDR3 is TGTGCCAGCAGCTTGACAGGGAACTACGAGCAGTACTTC. Translated, it gives CASSLTGNYEQYF.

This sequence joins TRBV19 and TRBJ1-2; 8 bases are a match to TRBD1. Germline V gene sequence: CDR1 LNHDA, CDR2 SQIVND (reference sequence). The CDR3 loop spans 16 amino acids. Trimming cost V 7 bases and J 5 bases; bases outside gene matches: 15. The CDR3 spells CASTPTGTGASYGYTF. The CDR3 coding sequence is TGTGCCAGTACCCCGACCGGGACAGGCGCTTCTTATGGCTACACCTTC.

This chain uses TRBV27 with TRBJ2-1; no definite D call. Deletions cut 9 bases from V and 9 bases from J, with 18 bases between. The germline V gene has CDR1 MNHEY and CDR2 SMNVEV (reference sequence). The CDR3 extends over 13 amino acids. This chain's CDR3 is CARSSTSGGEQFF. DNA of the CDR3: TGTGCCAGATCCTCTACGAGTGGTGGTGAGCAGTTCTTC.

The rearrangement joins TRBV5-1 to TRBJ2-5; perhaps D is TRBD1 or TRBD2 (5 bases each). The CDR3 length is 14 residues. CDR1 is SGHRS, CDR2 YFSETQ, per germline. Between the trimmed V and J ends, which lost 3 bases and 2 bases, there was a span of 11 bases. The CDR3 spells CASSSWGPQETQYF. In DNA, the CDR3 is TGCGCCAGCAGCTCCTGGGGACCTCAAGAGACCCAGTACTTC. The full variable domain, in which reference TRBV5-1 and TRBJ2-5 provide the parts outside the CDR3, is KAGVTQTPRYLIKTRGQQVTLSCSPISGHRSVSWYQQTPGQGLQFLFEYFSETQRNKGNFPGRFSGRQFSNSRSEMNVSTLELGDSALYLCASSSWGPQETQYFGPGTRLLVL.

This clone was seen only once. The V gene is TRBV3-1 (or the pseudogene TRBV3-2), the J gene TRBJ2-1; 7 bases are a match to TRBD2. The CDR3 is 14 amino acids. Germline trimming cut 4 bases from V and 15 bases from J; bases unmatched to any gene: 15. Germline V CDR1 and CDR2: LGHDT, YNNKEL (reference sequence). The DNA of the CDR3 is TGTGCCAGCAGCCCCTCTTGGGTGGCGGGAGAACGGTTCTTC. This translates into CASSPSWVAGERFF.

The chain links TRBV10-3 to TRBJ1-4; 8 bases map to TRBD1. Germline V lookup: CDR1 ENHRY, CDR2 SYGVKD. This CDR3 has 12 amino acids. V was clipped by 6 bases and J by 8 bases; unmatched bases: 2. The CDR3: CAIRGQGEKLFF. The DNA for the CDR3 is TGTGCCATCAGAGGACAGGGAGAAAAACTGTTTTTT.

The genes are TRBV11-2 and TRBJ2-2; tentatively, D is TRBD2 (6 bases). The CDR3 has 16 amino acids. Trimming pared 7 bases from V and 5 bases from J, leaving 20 bases between. Germline lookup yields CDR1 SGHAT and CDR2 FQNNGV. CDR3 nucleotide sequence: TGTGCCAGCATCACTTTCACGGGGGTCGTTACCGGGGAGCTGTTTTTT. Encoded protein: CASITFTGVVTGELFF.